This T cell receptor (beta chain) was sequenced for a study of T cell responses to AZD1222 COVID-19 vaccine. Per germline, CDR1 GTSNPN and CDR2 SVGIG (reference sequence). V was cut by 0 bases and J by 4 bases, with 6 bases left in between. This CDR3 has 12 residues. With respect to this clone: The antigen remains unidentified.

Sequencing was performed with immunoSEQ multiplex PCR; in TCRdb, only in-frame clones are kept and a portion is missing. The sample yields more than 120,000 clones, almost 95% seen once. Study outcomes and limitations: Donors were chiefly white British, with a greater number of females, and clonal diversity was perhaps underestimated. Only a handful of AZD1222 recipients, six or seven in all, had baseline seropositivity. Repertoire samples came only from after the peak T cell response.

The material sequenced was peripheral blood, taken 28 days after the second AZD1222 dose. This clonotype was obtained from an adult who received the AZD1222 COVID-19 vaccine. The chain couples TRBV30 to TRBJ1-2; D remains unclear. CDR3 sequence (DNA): TGTGCCTGGAGTGTAACAGCCTATGGCTACACCTTC. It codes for CAWSVTAYGYTF.